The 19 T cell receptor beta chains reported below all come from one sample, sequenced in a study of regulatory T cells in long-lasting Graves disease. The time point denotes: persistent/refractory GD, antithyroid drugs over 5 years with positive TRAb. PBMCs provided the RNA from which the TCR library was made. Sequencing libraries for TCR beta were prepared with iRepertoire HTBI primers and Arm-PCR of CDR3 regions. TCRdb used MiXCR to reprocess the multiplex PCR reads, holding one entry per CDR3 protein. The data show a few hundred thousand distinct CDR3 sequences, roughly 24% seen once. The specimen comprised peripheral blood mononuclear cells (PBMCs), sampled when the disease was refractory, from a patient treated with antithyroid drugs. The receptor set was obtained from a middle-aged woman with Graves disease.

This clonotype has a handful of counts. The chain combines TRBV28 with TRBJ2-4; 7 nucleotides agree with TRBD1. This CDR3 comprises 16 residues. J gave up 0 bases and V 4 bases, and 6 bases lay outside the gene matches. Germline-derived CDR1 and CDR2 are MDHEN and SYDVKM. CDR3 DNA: TGTGCCAGCAGTTCCCCAGGGGGATTAGCCAAAAACATTCAGTACTTC. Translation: CASSSPGGLAKNIQYF.

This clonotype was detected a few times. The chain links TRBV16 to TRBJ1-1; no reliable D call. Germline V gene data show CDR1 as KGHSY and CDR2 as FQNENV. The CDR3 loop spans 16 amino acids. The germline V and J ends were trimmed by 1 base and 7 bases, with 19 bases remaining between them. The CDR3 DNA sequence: TGTGCCAGCAGCCAATTAGTCGGGCAGGTTATTCGTGAAGCTTTCTTT. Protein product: CASSQLVGQVIREAFF.

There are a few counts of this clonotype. The CDR3 bases are TGTGCCAGCAGCCCCAAGCGGGTTCCTGAGACCCAGTACTTC. Translation gives CASSPKRVPETQYF. V gene TRBV9 combines with J gene TRBJ2-5; perhaps TRBD2 as D (6 bases). Trimming left V 4 bases short and J 5 bases short, with 15 bases between. The CDR3 sequence is 14 residues long. Germline-derived CDR1 and CDR2 are SGDLS and YYNGEE.

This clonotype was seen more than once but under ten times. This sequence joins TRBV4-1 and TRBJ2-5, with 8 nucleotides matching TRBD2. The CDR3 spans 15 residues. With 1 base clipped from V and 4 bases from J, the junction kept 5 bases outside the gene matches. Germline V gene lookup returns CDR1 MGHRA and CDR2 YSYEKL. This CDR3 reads CASSQVFGRAETQYF. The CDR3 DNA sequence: TGCGCCAGCAGCCAAGTATTCGGGAGGGCAGAGACCCAGTACTTC.

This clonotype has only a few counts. This CDR3 is CASSFRPGGSGAYEQYF. DNA of the CDR3: TGTGCCAGCAGTTTTCGTCCTGGGGGCTCTGGGGCCTACGAGCAGTACTTC. This chain connects TRBV27 to TRBJ2-7, with a tentative D call TRBD1 (6 bases). The V and J ends lost 3 bases and 2 bases respectively, with 20 bases between them. The CDR3 length is 17 residues. Germline values: CDR1 MNHEY, CDR2 SMNVEV (reference sequence).

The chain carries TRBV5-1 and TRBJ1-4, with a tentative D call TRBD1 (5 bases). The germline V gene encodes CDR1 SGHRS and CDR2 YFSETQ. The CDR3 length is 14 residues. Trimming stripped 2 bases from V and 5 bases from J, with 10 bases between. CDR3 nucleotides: TGCGCCAGCAGCTTCAGCAGGGAAAATGAAAAACTGTTTTTT. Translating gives CASSFSRENEKLFF. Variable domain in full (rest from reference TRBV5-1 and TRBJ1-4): KAGVTQTPRYLIKTRGQQVTLSCSPISGHRSVSWYQQTPGQGLQFLFEYFSETQRNKGNFPGRFSGRQFSNSRSEMNVSTLELGDSALYLCASSFSRENEKLFFGSGTQLSVL.

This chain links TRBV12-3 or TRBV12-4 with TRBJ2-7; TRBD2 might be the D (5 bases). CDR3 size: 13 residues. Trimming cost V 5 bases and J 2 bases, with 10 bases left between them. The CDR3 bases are TGTGCCAGCAGTGCGAGAGGGCCCTACGAGCAGTACTTC. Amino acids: CASSARGPYEQYF.

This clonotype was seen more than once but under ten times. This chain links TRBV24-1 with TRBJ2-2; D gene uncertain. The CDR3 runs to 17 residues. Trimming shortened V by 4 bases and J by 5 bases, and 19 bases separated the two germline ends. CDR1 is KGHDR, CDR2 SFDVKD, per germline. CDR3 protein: CATSDHPWPLGTGELFF. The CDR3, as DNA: TGTGCCACCAGTGACCACCCCTGGCCTCTGGGGACCGGGGAGCTGTTTTTT.

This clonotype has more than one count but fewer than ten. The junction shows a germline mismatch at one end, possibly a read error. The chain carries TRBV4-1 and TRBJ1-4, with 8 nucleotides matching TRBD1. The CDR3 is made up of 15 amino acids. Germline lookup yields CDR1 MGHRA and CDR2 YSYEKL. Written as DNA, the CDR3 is TGTGCCAGCAGCCCAGACAGGGGAGCTAGTGAAAAACTGTTTTTT. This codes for CASSPDRGASEKLFF.

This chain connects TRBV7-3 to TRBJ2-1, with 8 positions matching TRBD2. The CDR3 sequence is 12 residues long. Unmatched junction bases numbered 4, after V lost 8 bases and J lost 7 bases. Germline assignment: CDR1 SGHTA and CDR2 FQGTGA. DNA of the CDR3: TGTGCCAGCGGCGGGAGGAATAATGAGCAGTTCTTC. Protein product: CASGGRNNEQFF.

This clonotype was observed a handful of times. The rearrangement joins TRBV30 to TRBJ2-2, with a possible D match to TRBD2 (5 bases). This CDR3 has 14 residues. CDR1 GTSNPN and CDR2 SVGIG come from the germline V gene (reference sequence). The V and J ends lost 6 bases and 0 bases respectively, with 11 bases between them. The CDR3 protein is CACAGSANTGELFF. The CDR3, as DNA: TGTGCCTGCGCGGGCAGCGCGAACACCGGGGAGCTGTTTTTT.

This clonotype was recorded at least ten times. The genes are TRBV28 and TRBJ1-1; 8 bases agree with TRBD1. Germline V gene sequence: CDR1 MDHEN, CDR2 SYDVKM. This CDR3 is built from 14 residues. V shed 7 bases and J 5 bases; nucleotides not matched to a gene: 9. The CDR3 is CASIPDRARTEAFF. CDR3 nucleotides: TGTGCCAGCATTCCGGACAGGGCTAGGACTGAAGCTTTCTTT.

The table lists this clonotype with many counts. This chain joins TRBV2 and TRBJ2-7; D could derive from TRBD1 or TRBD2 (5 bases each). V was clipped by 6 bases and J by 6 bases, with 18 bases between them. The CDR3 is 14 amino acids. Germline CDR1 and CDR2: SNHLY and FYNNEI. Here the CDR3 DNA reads TGTGCCAGCAGGGACATCCGGGCCGCGGGCGAGCAGTACTTC. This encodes CASRDIRAAGEQYF. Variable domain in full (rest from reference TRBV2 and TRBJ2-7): EPEVTQTPSHQVTQMGQEVILRCVPISNHLYFYWYRQILGQKVEFLVSFYNNEISEKSEIFDDQFSVERPDGSNFTLKIRSTKLEDSAMYFCASRDIRAAGEQYFGPGTRLTVT.

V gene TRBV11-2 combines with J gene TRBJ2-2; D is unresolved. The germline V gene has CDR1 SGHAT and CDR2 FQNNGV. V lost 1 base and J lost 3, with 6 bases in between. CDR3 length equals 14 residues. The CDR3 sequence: CASSLVQDTGELFF. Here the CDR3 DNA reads TGTGCCAGCAGCTTAGTTCAGGACACCGGGGAGCTGTTTTTT.

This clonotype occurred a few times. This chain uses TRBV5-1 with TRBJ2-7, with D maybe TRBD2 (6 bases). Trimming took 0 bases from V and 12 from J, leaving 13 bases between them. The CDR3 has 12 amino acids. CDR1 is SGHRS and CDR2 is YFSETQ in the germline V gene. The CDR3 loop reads CASSLVGTRWYF. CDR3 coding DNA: TGCGCCAGCAGCTTGGTCGGGACTCGGTGGTACTTC. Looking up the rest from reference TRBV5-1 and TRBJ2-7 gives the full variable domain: KAGVTQTPRYLIKTRGQQVTLSCSPISGHRSVSWYQQTPGQGLQFLFEYFSETQRNKGNFPGRFSGRQFSNSRSEMNVSTLELGDSALYLCASSLVGTRWYFGPGTRLTVT.

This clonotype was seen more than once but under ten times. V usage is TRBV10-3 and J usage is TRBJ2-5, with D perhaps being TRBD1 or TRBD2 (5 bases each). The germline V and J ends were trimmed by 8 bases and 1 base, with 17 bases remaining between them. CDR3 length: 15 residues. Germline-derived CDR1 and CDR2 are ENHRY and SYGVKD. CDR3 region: CAILPGPRIQETQYF. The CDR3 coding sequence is TGTGCCATCCTACCGGGACCGAGAATCCAAGAGACCCAGTACTTC.

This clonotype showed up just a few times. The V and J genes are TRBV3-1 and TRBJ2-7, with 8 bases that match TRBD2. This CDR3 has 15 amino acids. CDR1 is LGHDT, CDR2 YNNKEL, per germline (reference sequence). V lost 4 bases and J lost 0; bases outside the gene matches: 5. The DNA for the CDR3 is TGTGCCAGCAGCCCTGGTAGCGGGAACTCCTACGAGCAGTACTTC. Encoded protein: CASSPGSGNSYEQYF.

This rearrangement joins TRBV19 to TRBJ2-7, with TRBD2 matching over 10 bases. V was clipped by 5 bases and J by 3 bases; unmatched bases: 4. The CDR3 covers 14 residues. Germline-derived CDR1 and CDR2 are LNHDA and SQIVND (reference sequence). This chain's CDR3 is CASSSASGGYEQYF. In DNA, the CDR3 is TGTGCCAGTAGTTCAGCTAGCGGGGGCTACGAGCAGTACTTC.

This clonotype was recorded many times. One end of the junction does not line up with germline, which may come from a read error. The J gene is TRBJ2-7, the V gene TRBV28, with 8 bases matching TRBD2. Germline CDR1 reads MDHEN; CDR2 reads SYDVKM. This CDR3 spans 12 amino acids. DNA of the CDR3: TGTGCCAGCAGTTTTTTAGCCGGGACTAGGTCCTTC. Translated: CASSFLAGTRSF.